Included here is one T cell receptor beta chain sequence, with context. As yet, its antigen is unknown. The data were taken from a study of CD8+ T cells in alopecia areata. Overall study: Tofacitinib treatment spanned 6 to 18 months, with 6 months off drug afterward. The share of scalp area affected provided the severity score for treated patients. Study-wide points: Scalp samples also yield sequences from resident alphabeta T cells of normal skin.

The sequencing template was cDNA reverse transcribed from extracted RNA. Profiled with immunoSEQ multiplex PCR; TCRdb holds only in-frame clones, not every one. The table lists more than 100,000 clones, 70% to 90% of them singletons. Treatment described: oral pan-JAK inhibitor, 5-10 mg twice daily. The V and J ends lost 5 bases and 4 bases respectively, with 11 bases between them. This CDR3 comprises 14 residues. Germline V lookup: CDR1 PRHDT, CDR2 FYEKMQ (reference sequence). Sample: CD8+ T cells sorted from blood, taken at approximately week 31, from a patient treated with tofacitinib. J is TRBJ2-2 and V is TRBV13; D not resolved. This sequence was found in a human donor with alopecia areata. CDR3 region: CASSKTGPTGELFF. The CDR3 DNA sequence: TGTGCCAGCAGCAAAACCGGCCCCACCGGGGAGCTGTTTTTT.